This TCR beta chain was sequenced in a study of blood T cells in healthy people across ages. Ten milliliters of peripheral blood were drawn from each donor. The amount of total RNA extracted per sample was at least 5 micrograms. Using a J-beta primer mix together with a sample-barcoded 5' primer, a second PCR was run for about 6 to 12 cycles. CDR3-containing paired-end reads numbered at least 2.5 million in each sample. TCRdb fed the 5' RACE reads into MiXCR, producing one record per CDR3 protein. The sample contains about a million distinct CDR3 sequences, roughly half of which appear only once. Sample: blood. The sequence was obtained from a woman aged 60-70 years in good health.

The CDR3 protein is CASSFRHSLDNEQYF. The CDR3 DNA reads as TGTGCCAGCAGCTTTAGACACTCGTTAGACAATGAGCAGTACTTC. This chain joins TRBV7-2 and TRBJ2-4; D ambiguous. There are 15 residues in the CDR3. V shed 3 bases and J shed 13 bases, with 22 bases lying between them. Looked up from germline, CDR1 is SGHTA and CDR2 is FQGNSA.